The 21 T cell receptor beta chains in this list originate from one sample, sequenced in a study of response to subunit inactivated influenza vaccine. TCRdb reprocessed the RT-PCR reads via MiXCR and lists one record per CDR3 protein. The table includes under 800,000 distinct CDR3 sequences, approximately 13% detected once. The source was PBMCs from blood, collected 14 to 15 days before vaccination. The receptors were sampled from a man aged 50-59 years who received an inactivated influenza vaccine.

This chain uses TRBV28 with TRBJ2-5, with D uncertain. The CDR3 covers 12 residues. The germline CDR1 and CDR2 sequences are MDHEN and SYDVKM. V was pared by 8 bases and J by 4 bases, with 11 bases between. CDR3: CASAELGETQYF. As DNA, the CDR3 is TGTGCCAGCGCAGAGTTGGGAGAGACCCAGTACTTC.

This clonotype came up a few times. J is TRBJ2-3 and V is TRBV11-1; 10 nucleotides line up with TRBD1. Unmatched junction bases numbered 15, after V lost 5 bases and J lost 4 bases. The germline gives CDR1 SGHAT, CDR2 FQDESV (reference sequence). The CDR3 extends over 18 amino acids. The CDR3 DNA sequence: TGTGCCAGCAGCCGCGTGCGCGCCGGGACAGGGGTTGCAGATACGCAGTATTTT. It encodes CASSRVRAGTGVADTQYF.

This clonotype appeared a few times. Mismatch with germline at one junction end may stem from a read error. The genes are TRBV12-3 or TRBV12-4 and TRBJ2-1; weak D call: TRBD2 (6 bases). This CDR3 comprises 12 residues. CDR3 nucleotide sequence: TGTGTCAGCAGTTTAGTTGGGACTGTCCAATTCTTC. Amino acids: CVSSLVGTVQFF.

The J gene is TRBJ2-7, the V gene TRBV7-2, with D unclear. The CDR3 runs 14 residues. Trimming left V 5 bases short and J 4 bases short, with 15 bases between. The germline V gene encodes CDR1 SGHTA and CDR2 FQGNSA. CDR3 protein: CASSKAARQYEQYF. The CDR3 DNA follows: TGTGCCAGCAGCAAAGCAGCTAGGCAATACGAGCAGTACTTC.

The chain has TRBV9 and TRBJ2-3; 11 bases match TRBD2. CDR3 length: 16 residues. J was trimmed by 6 bases and V by 4 bases; bases with no gene match: 10. CDR1 is SGDLS and CDR2 is YYNGEE in the germline V gene. CDR3 DNA: TGTGCCAGCAGCCCCACTAGCGGGAGTGTTAGGGATACGCAGTATTTT. Translation gives CASSPTSGSVRDTQYF.

This clonotype was observed at least ten times. The chain combines TRBV29-1 with TRBJ2-1; 11 bases agree with TRBD2. Germline loops: CDR1 SQVTM, CDR2 ANQGSEA. Losses at the gene ends were 6 bases for V and 0 bases for J; bases not matched to a gene: 13. There are 18 residues in the CDR3. The CDR3: CSVAIAGGPTSSYNEQFF. The CDR3 DNA is TGCAGCGTGGCTATAGCGGGAGGGCCAACGAGCTCCTACAATGAGCAGTTCTTC.

This chain joins TRBV4-3 and TRBJ1-1; D ambiguous. Germline CDR1 reads LGHNA; CDR2 reads YSLEER. The CDR3 contains 14 residues. Trimming pared 0 bases from V and 7 bases from J, leaving 12 bases between. The DNA for the CDR3 is TGCGCCAGCAGCCAAGATTTAAGGATCATTGAAGCTTTCTTT. Its protein is CASSQDLRIIEAFF.

The chain joins TRBV6-1 to TRBJ2-7; D is perhaps TRBD2 (6 bases). CDR3 length: 13 amino acids. V lost 8 bases to trimming and J lost 5 bases, with 16 bases between them. Germline V gives CDR1 MNHNS, CDR2 SASEGT. CDR3 sequence (DNA): TGTGCCAGCGGCCGGGACTTTCCCAACGAGCAGTACTTC. This translates into CASGRDFPNEQYF.

The rearrangement joins TRBV14 to TRBJ1-2, with D perhaps matching TRBD1 (5 bases). This CDR3 has 15 residues. Germline values: CDR1 SGHDN, CDR2 FVKESK. V was cut by 0 bases and J by 7 bases, with 15 bases left in between. CDR3 DNA: TGTGCCAGCAGCCAAGAGGCAGGGCACGGAGTTGGCTACACCTTC. Protein: CASSQEAGHGVGYTF.

The chain combines TRBV7-6 with TRBJ2-5; D is possibly TRBD2 (6 bases). Germline CDR1 SGHVS, CDR2 FNYEAQ. V was trimmed by 0 bases and J by 5 bases, leaving 10 bases between them. There are 14 residues in the CDR3. For the CDR3, the DNA is TGTGCCAGCAGCTTAGCCCTAGCGTGGGAGACCCAGTACTTC. Protein: CASSLALAWETQYF.

This clonotype was recorded many times. The J gene is TRBJ1-5, the V gene TRBV7-2, with unresolved D. This CDR3 is 13 amino acids long. Trimming shortened V by 1 base and J by 6 bases, and 7 bases separated the two germline ends. In germline, CDR1 is SGHTA, CDR2 FQGNSA. CDR3 coding DNA: TGTGCCAGCAGCTTAGACGATCGTCAGCCCCAGCATTTT. Translated: CASSLDDRQPQHF.

This rearrangement joins TRBV11-2 to TRBJ2-1, with D possibly being TRBD1 or TRBD2 (5 bases each). Germline CDR1 is SGHAT and CDR2 is FQNNGV. The CDR3 runs 15 residues. The ends were cut back, 6 bases at V and 3 bases at J, with 15 bases in the middle. This chain's CDR3 is CASSSPGTLYNEQFF. The DNA of the CDR3 is TGTGCCAGCAGTTCTCCGGGGACCCTCTACAATGAGCAGTTCTTC.

This chain's CDR3 is CSVEGTGDGYTF. The CDR3 nucleotides are TGCAGCGTTGAAGGGACAGGAGATGGCTACACCTTC. The genes are TRBV29-1 and TRBJ1-2, with 7 bases that match TRBD1. Looked up from germline, CDR1 is SQVTM and CDR2 is ANQGSEA. With 1 base clipped from V and 6 bases from J, the junction kept 2 bases outside the gene matches. The CDR3 has 12 amino acids.

The gene calls are TRBV4-1 and TRBJ1-2; D unclear. Germline loops: CDR1 MGHRA, CDR2 YSYEKL. The CDR3 is 16 residues long. Trimming stripped 4 bases from V and 0 bases from J, with 15 bases between. In nucleotides, the CDR3 is TGCGCCAGCAGCCTCGCGACCGCCGCAACTAACTATGGCTACACCTTC. Amino acid sequence: CASSLATAATNYGYTF.

The chain carries TRBV3-1 and TRBJ2-7, with D perhaps matching TRBD1 or TRBD2 (5 bases each). The CDR3 contains 12 residues. V lost 2 bases and J 7 bases, leaving 9 bases between the germline ends. CDR1 LGHDT and CDR2 YNNKEL come from the germline V gene (reference sequence). The CDR3 sequence is CASSQLGTEQYF. CDR3 sequence (DNA): TGTGCCAGCAGCCAACTTGGGACGGAGCAGTACTTC.

The chain couples TRBV30 to TRBJ2-7; 9 nucleotides line up with TRBD1. This CDR3 spans 14 amino acids. CDR1 GTSNPN and CDR2 SVGIG come from the germline V gene (reference sequence). The V gene end was trimmed by 1 base and the J gene end by 5 bases; junction bases not matched to a gene: 6. The CDR3 nucleotides are TGTGCCTGGAGTGAAGGGACAGGGATAAACGAGCAGTACTTC. Protein sequence: CAWSEGTGINEQYF. Combining the CDR3 with reference TRBV30 and TRBJ2-7 gives the whole variable domain SQTIHQWPATLVQPVGSPLSLECTVEGTSNPNLYWYRQAAGRGLQLLFYSVGIGQISSEVPQNLSASRPQDRQFILSSKKLLLSDSGFYLCAWSEGTGINEQYFGPGTRLTVT.

A few counts support this clonotype. The chain carries TRBV7-8 and TRBJ2-5; 7 bases match TRBD1. J lost 5 bases, V lost 6 bases, and 12 bases had no gene match. The germline CDR1 and CDR2 sequences are SGHVS and FQNEAQ. The CDR3 extends over 15 amino acids. CDR3 sequence (DNA): TGTGCCAGCAGTCCCACAGGGGCCCCGAGGGAGACCCAGTACTTC. As protein: CASSPTGAPRETQYF. The entire variable domain, with the rest obtained from reference TRBV7-8 and TRBJ2-5, is as follows: GAGVSQSPRYKVAKRGQDVALRCDPISGHVSLFWYQQALGQGPEFLTYFQNEAQLDKSGLPSDRFFAERPEGSVSTLKIQRTQQEDSAVYLCASSPTGAPRETQYFGPGTRLLVL.

V and J are TRBV20-1 and TRBJ2-7; tentative D call: TRBD2 (6 bases). This CDR3 comprises 14 residues. With 5 bases removed from V and 0 bases from J, the gap between germline ends came to 14 bases. The germline gives CDR1 DFQATT, CDR2 SNEGSKA (reference sequence). In DNA form, the CDR3 reads TGCAGTGCTGGTCTAGCGTCGAGCTCCTACGAGCAGTACTTC. It translates to CSAGLASSSYEQYF.

This chain uses TRBV20-1 with TRBJ1-2; maybe TRBD1 (5 bases). Trimming shortened V by 8 bases and J by 7 bases, and 8 bases separated the two germline ends. CDR1 and CDR2 from the germline V gene are DFQATT and SNEGSKA (reference sequence). CDR3 length: 9 residues. The CDR3 spells CSTRGGYTF. The CDR3 DNA is TGCAGTACAAGGGGTGGCTACACCTTC.

This clonotype was seen a few times. A read error may produce the germline difference seen at one junction end. V is TRBV18 and J is TRBJ1-6; D is ambiguous. Germline assignment: CDR1 KGHSH and CDR2 LQKENI. The CDR3 length is 15 residues. The CDR3 coding sequence is TGTGCCAGCTCACCACAGGGCACCTACAATTCACCCCTCCACTTT. Amino acids: CASSPQGTYNSPLHF.

This clonotype was counted between two and nine times. This chain uses TRBV7-9 with TRBJ2-7; D is ambiguous. The germline V gene has CDR1 SEHNR and CDR2 FQNEAQ (reference sequence). This CDR3 is built from 12 residues. The V and J ends lost 6 bases and 7 bases respectively, with 13 bases between them. In nucleotides, the CDR3 is TGTGCCAGCAGTTCCGGACCCTGGGAGCAGTACTTC. Translated: CASSSGPWEQYF.